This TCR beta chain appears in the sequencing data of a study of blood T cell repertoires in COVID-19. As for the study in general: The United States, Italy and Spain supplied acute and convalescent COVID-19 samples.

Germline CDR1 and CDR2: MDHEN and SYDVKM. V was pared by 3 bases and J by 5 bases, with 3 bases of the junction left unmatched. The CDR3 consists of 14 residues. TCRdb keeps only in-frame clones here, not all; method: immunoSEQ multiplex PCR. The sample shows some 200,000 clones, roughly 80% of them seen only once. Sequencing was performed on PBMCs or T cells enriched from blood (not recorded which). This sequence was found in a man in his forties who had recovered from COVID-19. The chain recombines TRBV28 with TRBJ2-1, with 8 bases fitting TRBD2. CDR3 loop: CASSFWRGDNEQFF. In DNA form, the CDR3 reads TGTGCCAGCAGTTTCTGGCGGGGGGACAATGAGCAGTTCTTC.